The 29 T cell receptor beta chains in this list originate from one sample, sequenced in a study of blood T cell repertoires in COVID-19. Method: immunoSEQ multiplex PCR; TCRdb's copy keeps in-frame clones and lacks some. Among 100,000 to 150,000 clones listed, about 80% were seen once. Sequences were obtained from peripheral blood. The receptors stem from a woman in her forties or fifties with acute or convalescent COVID-19.

The rearrangement uses TRBV9 and TRBJ1-5; no clear D gene. The CDR3 contains 15 residues. Looked up from germline, CDR1 is SGDLS and CDR2 is YYNGEE. Trimming left V 0 bases short and J 3 bases short, with 10 bases between. The CDR3, as DNA: TGTGCCAGCAGCGTAGGGCCCAACCACAATCAGCCCCAGCATTTT. This sequence encodes CASSVGPNHNQPQHF. Full variable domain (remainder filled in from reference TRBV9 and TRBJ1-5): DSGVTQTPKHLITATGQRVTLRCSPRSGDLSVYWYQQSLDQGLQFLIQYYNGEERAKGNILERFSAQQFPDLHSELNLSSLELGDSALYFCASSVGPNHNQPQHFGDGTRLSIL.

This clone was observed once. The gene calls are TRBV5-8 and TRBJ1-1, with D possibly TRBD1 on 6 matching bases. V lost 8 bases to trimming and J lost 6 bases, with 11 bases between them. Germline V gene lookup returns CDR1 SGHTS and CDR2 YDEGEE. The CDR3 is 11 residues long. CDR3 sequence: CASTGYAEAFF. The CDR3 nucleotides read TGTGCCAGTACAGGGTACGCTGAAGCTTTCTTT. Together with reference TRBV5-8 and TRBJ1-1, the CDR3 gives the full variable domain: EAGVTQSPTHLIKTRGQQATLRCSPISGHTSVYWYQQALGLGLQFLLWYDEGEERNRGNFPPRFSGRQFPNYSSELNVNALELEDSALYLCASTGYAEAFFGQGTRLTVV.

CDR3 sequence reads: CASSLAGGIWSGELFF. In DNA form, the CDR3 reads TGCGCCAGCAGCCTAGCGGGGGGGATTTGGAGCGGGGAGCTGTTTTTT. The chain recombines TRBV4-1 with TRBJ2-2, with TRBD2 matching over 11 bases. CDR3 length equals 16 residues. The germline V gene has CDR1 MGHRA and CDR2 YSYEKL. The ends lost 4 bases at V and 7 bases at J; junction bases unmatched: 8.

The chain couples TRBV5-1 to TRBJ1-6; 7 bases are shared with TRBD1. CDR3 size: 17 residues. The germline CDR1 and CDR2 sequences are SGHRS and YFSETQ. J gave up 10 bases and V 1 base, and 14 bases lay outside the gene matches. The CDR3 bases are TGCGCCAGCAGCTTGTTGGACAGGCGGGGAGCAAACTCACCCCTCCACTTT. Protein sequence: CASSLLDRRGANSPLHF.

The V and J genes are TRBV4-1 and TRBJ1-5, with D hard to call. The CDR3 totals 13 residues. The V gene lost 0 bases and the J gene lost 9 bases, with 9 bases spanning the gap. Per germline, CDR1 MGHRA and CDR2 YSYEKL. CDR3 DNA: TGCGCCAGCAGCCAAGATCTGGTCGGGCCCCAGCATTTT. The encoded protein is CASSQDLVGPQHF.

The chain carries TRBV27 and TRBJ2-1; 13 nucleotides line up with TRBD2. The CDR3 spans 15 residues. V lost 6 bases, J lost 7 bases, and 6 bases stayed unmatched. Germline lookup yields CDR1 MNHEY and CDR2 SMNVEV (reference sequence). This CDR3 reads CASSPTSGGKNEQFF. The CDR3 DNA reads as TGTGCCAGCAGCCCGACTAGCGGGGGGAAAAATGAGCAGTTCTTC.

The chain links TRBV13 to TRBJ2-2; TRBD2 is a possible D gene (7 bases). Germline V gives CDR1 PRHDT, CDR2 FYEKMQ (reference sequence). V was trimmed by 5 bases and J by 2 bases, leaving 18 bases between them. The CDR3 totals 17 residues. The CDR3 sequence is CASSPRGAHLNTGELFF. The DNA of the CDR3 is TGTGCCAGCAGCCCTCGGGGGGCCCACCTTAACACCGGGGAGCTGTTTTTT.

The gene calls are TRBV5-1 and TRBJ1-1; D may be TRBD1 (5 bases). V lost 4 bases to trimming and J lost 3 bases, with 16 bases between them. The CDR3 extends over 15 amino acids. The germline V gene encodes CDR1 SGHRS and CDR2 YFSETQ. In DNA form, the CDR3 reads TGCGCCAGCAGCCCCGCGGGGCGGGGGGACACTGAAGCTTTCTTT. This translates into CASSPAGRGDTEAFF.

This clone was recorded a few times. The genes are TRBV9 and TRBJ2-7, with a tentative D call TRBD2 (5 bases). From germline, CDR1 is SGDLS and CDR2 YYNGEE. The CDR3 length is 14 residues. Trimming took off 4 bases at V and 3 bases at J, with 14 bases between the two ends. CDR3 sequence: CASSRFPGNYEQYF. As DNA, the CDR3 is TGTGCCAGCAGCAGGTTCCCGGGGAACTACGAGCAGTACTTC.

J is TRBJ2-3 and V is TRBV12-3 or TRBV12-4, with a tentative D call TRBD1 (5 bases). The CDR3 has 13 residues. Trimming cost V 7 bases and J 6 bases, with 14 bases left between them. For the CDR3, the DNA is TGTGCCAGCATAACCCAGGGCCGGGATACGCAGTATTTT. Protein sequence: CASITQGRDTQYF.

The V and J genes are TRBV6-6 and TRBJ1-5; the match to TRBD1 covers 7 bases. V dropped 0 bases and J dropped 6; count of bases not matched to a gene: 5. Germline assignment: CDR1 MNHNY and CDR2 SVGAGI (reference sequence). The CDR3 contains 15 residues. The CDR3 DNA sequence: TGTGCCAGCAGTTACTCAGGGGGCGCCGGTCAGCCCCAGCATTTT. The encoded protein is CASSYSGGAGQPQHF.

The chain couples TRBV5-6 to TRBJ2-5; 8 bases match TRBD1. The CDR3 extends over 14 amino acids. The V segment lost 5 bases and the J segment 5 bases; nucleotides outside the gene matches: 8. Germline CDR1 is SGHDT and CDR2 is YYEEEE. CDR3 DNA: TGTGCCAGCAGGAAGACAGGGGCGGGGGAGACCCAGTACTTC. It is translated as CASRKTGAGETQYF.

The genes are TRBV2 and TRBJ2-3, with no clear D. V shed 2 bases and J shed 6 bases, with 9 bases lying between them. Germline V lookup: CDR1 SNHLY, CDR2 FYNNEI. The length of the CDR3 is 13 residues. The CDR3 loop is CASSEQITDTQYF. Written as DNA, the CDR3 is TGTGCCAGCAGTGAACAGATTACGGATACGCAGTATTTT.

Written as DNA, the CDR3 is TGTGCCAGCGCGGAGTTGAGCTATGGCTACACCTTC. Translation: CASAELSYGYTF. The rearrangement joins TRBV19 to TRBJ1-2; D is undetermined. Trimming cost V 9 bases and J 4 bases, with 12 bases left between them. Looked up from germline, CDR1 is LNHDA and CDR2 is SQIVND (reference sequence). The CDR3 runs 12 residues.

The genes are TRBV30 and TRBJ1-5, with 7 nucleotides matching TRBD1. The V gene's germline CDR1 is GTSNPN and CDR2 SVGIG (reference sequence). There are 14 residues in the CDR3. J gave up 6 bases and V 2 bases, and 7 bases lay outside the gene matches. DNA for the CDR3: TGTGCCTGGAGTCGGGACAGTCAAAGTCAGCCCCAGCATTTT. Residues: CAWSRDSQSQPQHF.

The rearrangement uses TRBV4-1 and TRBJ2-4; TRBD2 agrees at 9 bases. V shed 3 bases and J 1 base; nucleotides not matched to a gene: 7. CDR3 length: 17 residues. Germline CDR1 and CDR2: MGHRA and YSYEKL. The CDR3 sequence: CASSHGGGAVAKNIQYF. The CDR3 DNA reads TGCGCCAGCAGCCACGGCGGGGGGGCCGTGGCCAAAAACATTCAGTACTTC.

The gene calls are TRBV4-2 and TRBJ2-7; TRBD2 aligns across 8 bases. After removal of 0 bases from V and 2 bases from J, the junction contained 6 bases not matched to a gene. The CDR3 length is 16 residues. Germline CDR1 reads LGHNA; CDR2 reads YNFKEQ. CDR3: CASSQDLGGAPYEQYF. CDR3 in DNA: TGTGCCAGCAGCCAAGATCTCGGGGGGGCGCCCTACGAGCAGTACTTC.

The chain joins TRBV28 to TRBJ1-2; 7 bases are a match to TRBD1. In germline, CDR1 is MDHEN, CDR2 SYDVKM. V dropped 5 bases and J dropped 4; count of bases not matched to a gene: 10. This CDR3 comprises 15 residues. CDR3 coding DNA: TGTGCCAGCAGTCATTCAGGGGGATTGGGCTATGGCTACACCTTC. Amino acid sequence: CASSHSGGLGYGYTF.

The chain employs TRBV2 and TRBJ1-5; TRBD1 agrees at 8 bases. Unmatched junction bases numbered 13, after V lost 6 bases and J lost 0 bases. The CDR3 totals 18 residues. Germline V gives CDR1 SNHLY, CDR2 FYNNEI. Here the CDR3 DNA reads TGTGCCAGCAGATCAGCTGGGACAGGCCTTTATAGCAATCAGCCCCAGCATTTT. It specifies CASRSAGTGLYSNQPQHF.

J is TRBJ1-2 and V is TRBV5-8; tentative D call: TRBD1 (5 bases). The CDR3 consists of 15 residues. Germline CDR1 is SGHTS and CDR2 is YDEGEE. Deletions cut 4 bases from V and 1 base from J, with 14 bases between. This CDR3 reads CASSVVQGFNYGYTF. For the CDR3, the DNA is TGTGCCAGCAGCGTCGTCCAGGGCTTTAACTATGGCTACACCTTC.

The rearrangement joins TRBV19 to TRBJ1-2; no clear D. Germline CDR1 and CDR2: LNHDA and SQIVND (reference sequence). V was clipped by 3 bases and J by 8 bases, with 13 bases between them. The CDR3 is 13 amino acids. In DNA form, the CDR3 reads TGTGCCAGTAGTATTCGTCGGTCTGAGGGCTACACCTTC. Protein sequence: CASSIRRSEGYTF.

The count of this clone is one. The chain couples TRBV6-5 to TRBJ1-5; a possible D gene is TRBD1 (6 bases). The V gene lost 5 bases and the J gene lost 3 bases, with 11 bases spanning the gap. This CDR3 spans 14 amino acids. Germline V gene data show CDR1 as MNHEY and CDR2 as SVGAGI. CDR3: CASSSGQYNQPQHF. The CDR3 DNA reads TGTGCCAGCAGTAGTGGACAGTACAATCAGCCCCAGCATTTT.

This rearrangement joins TRBV11-2 to TRBJ1-6; 9 bases match TRBD1. V lost 6 bases, J lost 1 base, and 7 bases stayed unmatched. The CDR3 spans 17 residues. Looked up from germline, CDR1 is SGHAT and CDR2 is FQNNGV. The CDR3 coding sequence is TGTGCCAGCAGGTCCGGGACAGGGTTATCCTATAATTCACCCCTCCACTTT. It yields the protein CASRSGTGLSYNSPLHF.

This clone was recorded once. The rearrangement links TRBV12-5 to TRBJ2-2; TRBD1 is a possible D gene (5 bases). The V end lost 0 bases, the J end lost 6 bases, and 14 bases lay between the germline ends. The CDR3 consists of 16 residues. The V gene's germline CDR1 is LGHNT and CDR2 FRNRAP. The CDR3 DNA reads TGTGCTAGTGGTTTGGTCGGACACGGGCATGCCGGGGAGCTGTTTTTT. Its protein product is CASGLVGHGHAGELFF.

J is TRBJ1-3 and V is TRBV2, with a tentative D call TRBD1 (5 bases). The germline V gene has CDR1 SNHLY and CDR2 FYNNEI. CDR3 length: 13 residues. The V and J ends lost 11 bases and 0 bases respectively, with 11 bases between them. CDR3: CACLGDSGNTIYF. In DNA form, the CDR3 reads TGTGCCTGTTTAGGGGACTCTGGAAACACCATATATTTT.

The chain uses TRBV12-3 or TRBV12-4 and TRBJ1-2; D might be TRBD1 (6 bases). V gave up 6 bases and J gave up 9 bases, with 17 bases separating them. This CDR3 is built from 13 residues. The CDR3 sequence is CASSGGGLGSYTF. The CDR3, as DNA: TGTGCCAGCAGCGGGGGGGGGCTAGGGAGCTACACCTTC.

This clone was recorded only once. The chain links TRBV28 to TRBJ2-2, with TRBD2 as a possible D gene (5 bases). Trimming took off 2 bases at V and 0 bases at J, with 7 bases between the two ends. Germline V CDR1 and CDR2: MDHEN, SYDVKM. This CDR3 spans 15 amino acids. CDR3 DNA: TGTGCCAGCAGTTTAGGAGGTCCGAACACCGGGGAGCTGTTTTTT. It yields the protein CASSLGGPNTGELFF.

The chain joins TRBV10-3 to TRBJ1-2; tentatively, D is TRBD1 (5 bases). The CDR3 is 13 residues long. V was pared by 11 bases and J by 4 bases, with 17 bases between. The germline V gene encodes CDR1 ENHRY and CDR2 SYGVKD. In DNA form, the CDR3 reads TGTGCCCCCACGCCAGGGCTGGTCTATGGCTACACCTTC. This sequence encodes CAPTPGLVYGYTF.

The chain links TRBV5-1 to TRBJ2-3, with D uncertain. Trimming took off 4 bases at V and 0 bases at J, with 12 bases between the two ends. The CDR3 has 15 amino acids. In germline, CDR1 is SGHRS, CDR2 YFSETQ. The DNA for the CDR3 is TGCGCCAGCAGCCCCGGAGTCACTAGCACAGATACGCAGTATTTT. It translates to CASSPGVTSTDTQYF.